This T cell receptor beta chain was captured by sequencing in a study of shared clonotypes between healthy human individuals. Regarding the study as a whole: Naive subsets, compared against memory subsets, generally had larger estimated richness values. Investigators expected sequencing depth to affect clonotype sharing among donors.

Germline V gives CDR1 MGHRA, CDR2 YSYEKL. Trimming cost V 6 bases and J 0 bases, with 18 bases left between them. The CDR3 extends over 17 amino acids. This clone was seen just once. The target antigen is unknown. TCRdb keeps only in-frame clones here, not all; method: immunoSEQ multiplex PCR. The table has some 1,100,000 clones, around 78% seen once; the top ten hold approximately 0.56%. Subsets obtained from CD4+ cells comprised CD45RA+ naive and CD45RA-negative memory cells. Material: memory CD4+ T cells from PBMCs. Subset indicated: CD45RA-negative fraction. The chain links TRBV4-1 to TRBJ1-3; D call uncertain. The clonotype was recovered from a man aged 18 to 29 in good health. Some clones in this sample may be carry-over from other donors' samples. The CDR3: CASSDLGRRSSGNTIYF. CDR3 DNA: TGCGCCAGCAGTGATCTTGGGCGGCGGAGCTCTGGAAACACCATATATTTT.